A single sample gave rise to the 29 T cell receptor beta chains below, sequenced in a study of shared clonotypes between healthy human individuals (dated by TCRdb to between 2020 and 2021). The method was the immunoSEQ multiplex PCR assay. Drawn from immuneACCESS, this table holds only the in-frame rearrangements with V and J called that TCRdb kept. Clones are partly lost; checked studies trace under half to an unresolved V gene and leave the rest unexplained. A total of under 150,000 clones appear in this sample, approximately 70% of them only once. Just under 25% of the sample belongs to the ten largest clones. Sequenced: memory CD8+ T cells sorted from blood. The cell subset or site label of this sample denotes: CD45RO+ cells pooled with CCR7-negative TemRA cells. These receptors all stem from a woman younger than 45 in good health.

The rearrangement joins TRBV7-9 to TRBJ2-3; D could derive from TRBD1 or TRBD2 (6 bases each). This CDR3 contains 15 residues. Between the trimmed V and J ends, which lost 5 bases and 6 bases, there was a span of 18 bases. Germline CDR1 and CDR2: SEHNR and FQNEAQ (reference sequence). The CDR3: CASSPVSGAYDTQYF. In nucleotides, the CDR3 is TGTGCCAGCAGCCCGGTTTCGGGGGCTTACGATACGCAGTATTTT.

V usage is TRBV4-2 and J usage is TRBJ2-1; 10 bases match TRBD1. Germline trimming cut 1 base from V and 2 bases from J; bases unmatched to any gene: 5. From germline, CDR1 is LGHNA and CDR2 YNFKEQ. This CDR3 comprises 17 residues. CDR3 in amino acids: CASSQAVGTGAYNEQFF. DNA of the CDR3: TGTGCCAGCAGCCAAGCGGTGGGGACAGGGGCCTACAATGAGCAGTTCTTC.

This chain connects TRBV21-1 to TRBJ2-1; the table's TRBD1 call for D was not verified on the DNA. TRBV21-1 has pseudogene status. The length of the CDR3 is 17 residues. The CDR3 sequence is CASSKNEATAKYNEQFF. Written as DNA, the CDR3 is TGTGCCAGCAGCAAAAATGAAGCGACAGCTAAGTACAATGAGCAGTTCTTC.

V usage is TRBV25-1 and J usage is TRBJ2-3; TRBD2 agrees at 9 bases. The CDR3 runs 14 residues. The V segment lost 4 bases and the J segment 6 bases; nucleotides outside the gene matches: 5. CDR1 and CDR2 (germline): MGHDK, SYGVNS. CDR3 loop: CASSGQREADTQYF. The CDR3 DNA reads as TGTGCCAGCAGTGGGCAGCGGGAGGCGGATACGCAGTATTTT.

The CDR3 coding sequence is TGTGCCATCAGTGCCTGGGGGGGACAGGGGACAGATACGCAGTATTTT. Translation gives CAISAWGGQGTDTQYF. This chain joins TRBV10-3 and TRBJ2-3, with 10 nucleotides matching TRBD1. The CDR3 spans 16 residues. Germline trimming cut 4 bases from V and 3 bases from J; bases unmatched to any gene: 7. The germline V gene encodes CDR1 ENHRY and CDR2 SYGVKD.

CDR3 residues: CASSLALGEEQFF. CDR3 nucleotide sequence: TGTGCCAGCAGCTTAGCGTTGGGGGAGGAGCAGTTCTTC. V gene TRBV7-8 combines with J gene TRBJ2-1; tentatively, D is TRBD1 or TRBD2 (5 bases each). V was cut by 0 bases and J by 10 bases, with 10 bases left in between. Germline CDR1 SGHVS, CDR2 FQNEAQ. CDR3 length: 13 amino acids. Full variable domain (remainder filled in from reference TRBV7-8 and TRBJ2-1): GAGVSQSPRYKVAKRGQDVALRCDPISGHVSLFWYQQALGQGPEFLTYFQNEAQLDKSGLPSDRFFAERPEGSVSTLKIQRTQQEDSAVYLCASSLALGEEQFFGPGTRLTVL.

In DNA, the CDR3 is TGTGCCAGTAGTATCCGTCGCGAGCGGGACTACAATGAGCAGTTCTTC. Protein sequence: CASSIRRERDYNEQFF. The rearrangement links TRBV19 to TRBJ2-1; 7 bases map to TRBD2. V gave up 3 bases and J gave up 3 bases; unmatched junction bases: 8. CDR3 size: 16 residues. Per the germline V gene, CDR1 is LNHDA and CDR2 is SQIVND (reference sequence).

The V gene is TRBV10-3, the J gene TRBJ2-1; D perhaps matches TRBD2 (7 bases). The V gene lost 5 bases and the J gene lost 1 base, with 12 bases spanning the gap. This CDR3 has 15 amino acids. Germline assignment: CDR1 ENHRY and CDR2 SYGVKD. CDR3 sequence (DNA): TGTGCCATCAGTCCGGGGGGACAATCCTACAATGAGCAGTTCTTC. It specifies CAISPGGQSYNEQFF.

The chain joins TRBV4-2 to TRBJ2-3; 10 bases are a match to TRBD2. The ends lost 5 bases at V and 6 bases at J; junction bases unmatched: 8. The germline gives CDR1 LGHNA, CDR2 YNFKEQ. This CDR3 has 15 amino acids. In DNA form, the CDR3 reads TGTGCCAGCAGCTTGGGGCTAGCGGGAGTGGATACGCAGTATTTT. Translating it yields CASSLGLAGVDTQYF.

This clone has only a few counts. The rearrangement joins TRBV7-9 to TRBJ2-1, with 9 positions matching TRBD2. The CDR3 runs to 14 residues. V was clipped by 1 base and J by 9 bases; unmatched bases: 4. Germline V gene sequence: CDR1 SEHNR, CDR2 FQNEAQ (reference sequence). The chain's CDR3 is CASSLVAGDSEQFF. DNA for the CDR3: TGTGCCAGCAGCTTAGTAGCGGGAGATAGTGAGCAGTTCTTC.

V usage is TRBV2 and J usage is TRBJ2-7, with TRBD2 as a possible D gene (6 bases). CDR1 is SNHLY, CDR2 FYNNEI, per germline. Trimming took off 8 bases at V and 6 bases at J, with 17 bases between the two ends. The CDR3 is 13 amino acids. CDR3 residues: CASLPLRDPEQYF. As DNA, the CDR3 is TGTGCCAGCCTCCCATTGCGGGATCCCGAGCAGTACTTC.

This chain uses TRBV11-1 with TRBJ1-2, with D hard to call. From germline, CDR1 is SGHAT and CDR2 FQDESV (reference sequence). Trimming left V 5 bases short and J 1 base short, with 8 bases between. The CDR3 consists of 13 residues. CDR3 sequence: CASSQLDNYGYTF. Here the CDR3 DNA reads TGTGCCAGCAGCCAGCTGGATAACTATGGCTACACCTTC.

This clone was counted only a few times. The chain uses TRBV7-6 and TRBJ2-2, with D perhaps assigned TRBD1 or TRBD2 (5 bases each). The CDR3 is made up of 15 amino acids. The V gene lost 8 bases and the J gene lost 6 bases, with 19 bases spanning the gap. Germline V gives CDR1 SGHVS, CDR2 FNYEAQ. The chain's CDR3 is CASWDGVSGPGELFF. DNA of the CDR3: TGTGCCAGCTGGGACGGCGTTTCCGGACCCGGGGAGCTGTTTTTT.

In this sample, this clone turned up many times. The chain links TRBV19 to TRBJ2-7; D gene unclear. Germline V CDR1 and CDR2: LNHDA, SQIVND (reference sequence). This CDR3 comprises 16 residues. The V end lost 2 bases, the J end lost 3 bases, and 17 bases lay between the germline ends. CDR3 bases: TGTGCCAGTAGTATATCCGCGGACGGGTTTAACTACGAGCAGTACTTC. Translated: CASSISADGFNYEQYF.

This clone was recorded a few times. This specimen includes other DNA sequences encoding the same CDR3. The CDR3, as DNA: TGTGCCAGCAGTCCTAGGGGCGGGAGTGCCTACAATGAGCAGTTCTTC. It specifies CASSPRGGSAYNEQFF. The chain carries TRBV7-9 and TRBJ2-1; 7 bases are shared with TRBD2. This CDR3 comprises 16 residues. Trimming at V came to 6 bases and at J to 2 bases, leaving 10 bases not matched to a gene. Germline assignment: CDR1 SEHNR and CDR2 FQNEAQ (reference sequence).

The chain links TRBV14 to TRBJ2-1; weak D call: TRBD1 (5 bases). V was pared by 0 bases and J by 11 bases, with 11 bases between. CDR3 length: 13 amino acids. The germline V gene encodes CDR1 SGHDN and CDR2 FVKESK. Here the CDR3 reads CASSQELDSQQFF. The CDR3 region has the DNA TGTGCCAGCAGCCAAGAACTCGACAGCCAGCAGTTCTTC. The variable domain in full, with the rest retrieved from reference TRBV14 and TRBJ2-1, is EAGVTQFPSHSVIEKGQTVTLRCDPISGHDNLYWYRRVMGKEIKFLLHFVKESKQDESGMPNNRFLAERTGGTYSTLKVQPAELEDSGVYFCASSQELDSQQFFGPGTRLTVL.

The CDR3 loop is CASTLLGLSGFPGELFF. The CDR3 bases are TGTGCCAGTACCCTCCTAGGGTTGTCGGGCTTCCCCGGGGAGCTGTTTTTT. The chain uses TRBV19 and TRBJ2-2; no clear D gene. V lost 7 bases and J 6 bases, leaving 24 bases between the germline ends. The CDR3 loop spans 17 amino acids. Germline V gene lookup returns CDR1 LNHDA and CDR2 SQIVND (reference sequence).

Remarks on this clone: Sequence at one end of the junction differs from germline and may be a read error. The chain employs TRBV10-3 and TRBJ2-3; 8 bases are shared with TRBD1. In germline, CDR1 is ENHRY, CDR2 SYGVKD. The CDR3 loop spans 16 amino acids. As DNA, the CDR3 is TGTGCCAGCAGTCCCCTCCGACAGGGGTCCACAGATACGCAGTATTTT. Amino acid sequence: CASSPLRQGSTDTQYF.

The rearrangement links TRBV25-1 to TRBJ2-5; unclear D gene. Trimming stripped 4 bases from V and 3 bases from J, with 9 bases between. The CDR3 has 13 amino acids. Germline V lookup: CDR1 MGHDK, CDR2 SYGVNS. CDR3 residues: CASSGRNKETQYF. The CDR3 nucleotides read TGTGCCAGCAGTGGCCGGAACAAAGAGACCCAGTACTTC. The whole variable domain, filled in from reference TRBV25-1 and TRBJ2-5, reads EADIYQTPRYLVIGTGKKITLECSQTMGHDKMYWYQQDPGMELHLIHYSYGVNSTEKGDLSSESTVSRIRTEHFPLTLESARPSHTSQYLCASSGRNKETQYFGPGTRLLVL.

Remarks on this clone: This CDR3 is also generated by other DNA sequences in the sample. The V and J genes are TRBV7-9 and TRBJ2-1; no firm D call. The germline V gene has CDR1 SEHNR and CDR2 FQNEAQ (reference sequence). V lost 1 base, J lost 7 bases, and 2 bases lay in between. The CDR3 extends over 11 amino acids. CDR3 loop: CASSLGNEQFF. The CDR3 DNA is TGTGCCAGCAGCTTAGGAAATGAGCAGTTCTTC.

This clone was observed once. This chain uses TRBV28 with TRBJ2-7; 8 bases match TRBD2. After removal of 6 bases from V and 2 bases from J, the junction contained 12 bases not matched to a gene. The CDR3 covers 16 residues. CDR1 is MDHEN, CDR2 SYDVKM, per germline. Here the CDR3 reads CASSPRSGRYAYEQYF. CDR3 coding DNA: TGTGCCAGCAGCCCCAGGAGCGGGAGATACGCCTACGAGCAGTACTTC.

The chain is built from TRBV7-8 and TRBJ2-7, with D unclear. The CDR3 contains 14 residues. CDR1 is SGHVS, CDR2 FQNEAQ, per germline. The V end lost 5 bases, the J end lost 3 bases, and 14 bases lay between the germline ends. The CDR3 coding sequence is TGTGCCAGCAGCCTACTGGACGGCGGCTACGAGCAGTACTTC. Residues: CASSLLDGGYEQYF.

This clone has more than one count but fewer than ten. Other nucleotide sequences from this sample produce the same CDR3. V and J are TRBV6-4 and TRBJ2-2; tentatively, D is TRBD1 (5 bases). The CDR3 runs 14 residues. CDR1 and CDR2 (germline): MRHNA, SNTAGT. Trimming shortened V by 2 bases and J by 3 bases, and 7 bases separated the two germline ends. The CDR3 here is CASSDRGDTGELFF. DNA for the CDR3: TGTGCCAGCAGTGACAGGGGTGACACCGGGGAGCTGTTTTTT.

The rearrangement uses TRBV11-2 and TRBJ1-2; unclear D gene. V was cut by 7 bases and J by 2 bases, with 2 bases left in between. CDR1 is SGHAT and CDR2 is FQNNGV in the germline V gene. This CDR3 spans 10 amino acids. The CDR3 DNA sequence: TGTGCCAGCACCAACTATGGCTACACCTTC. Amino acids: CASTNYGYTF.

The chain combines TRBV7-7 with TRBJ1-1, with D perhaps TRBD1 (5 bases). V lost 4 bases to trimming and J lost 0 bases, with 6 bases between them. Germline V CDR1 and CDR2: SSHAT, FNYEAQ (reference sequence). The CDR3 contains 13 residues. CDR3 nucleotides: TGTGCCAGCAGCTCACAGGTGAACACTGAAGCTTTCTTT. This codes for CASSSQVNTEAFF.

The J gene is TRBJ2-7, the V gene TRBV2, with 11 bases lining up with TRBD1. CDR1 and CDR2 from the germline V gene are SNHLY and FYNNEI. The trim removed 4 bases at V and 6 bases at J, leaving 8 bases unmatched. The CDR3 covers 15 residues. The CDR3 region has the DNA TGTGCCAGCAGTGTAGGCGGACAGGGGGCGCGCGAGCAGTACTTC. It is translated as CASSVGGQGAREQYF.

The chain carries TRBV28 and TRBJ2-7, with 7 positions matching TRBD1. Trimming at V came to 3 bases and at J to 2 bases, leaving 10 bases not matched to a gene. The CDR3 spans 16 residues. Germline V gene lookup returns CDR1 MDHEN and CDR2 SYDVKM. CDR3: CASSFRDSLLAYEQYF. The CDR3 nucleotides are TGTGCCAGCAGTTTTCGGGACAGTTTGTTAGCCTACGAGCAGTACTTC.

V and J are TRBV7-9 and TRBJ1-5, with TRBD1 matching 7 bases. Germline V CDR1 and CDR2: SEHNR, FQNEAQ (reference sequence). The V gene end was trimmed by 5 bases and the J gene end by 2 bases; junction bases not matched to a gene: 6. The CDR3 is 15 amino acids. CDR3 sequence reads: CASSARQGGNQPQHF. For the CDR3, the DNA is TGTGCCAGCAGCGCCCGACAGGGAGGCAATCAGCCCCAGCATTTT.

Concerning this clone itself: A much larger clone differs by one base, so this may be a read error. Other DNA sequences of this sample code for an identical CDR3. This chain joins TRBV6-1 and TRBJ2-1; TRBD2 agrees at 11 bases. The CDR3 runs 17 residues. CDR1 is MNHNS and CDR2 is SASEGT in the germline V gene. The CDR3 nucleotides read TGTGCTAGCAGTGAACTCAATGCGGGACTAGCGGACAATGAGCAGTTCTTC. This codes for CASSELNAGLADNEQFF.